A selection of T cell receptor beta chains follows, all from one sample in a study of beta chain features in type 1 diabetes. Here immunoSEQ multiplex PCR was the method, and the copy in TCRdb shows in-frame clones only, minus some. Of roughly 120,000 clones listed, about two fifths are singletons. Material for sequencing was stem cell memory CD4+ T cells from blood. All receptors derive from a woman aged 18-29 years in good health. Both conserved end residues are part of each CDR3. Fields, in order: CDR3 length, J gene, V gene, D gene, clone size, CDR3 protein, CDR3 DNA. A D gene is named only where the DNA matches it firmly. Clone sizes are given selectively: once, few, many, or a class where the clone is expanded.

14,TRBJ1-2,TRBV5-6,NA,NA,CASSAPGTRRVYTF,TGTGCCAGCAGCGCCCCCGGGACTAGAAGGGTCTACACCTTC
11,TRBJ2-7,TRBV20-1,NA,few,CSAMAWPEQYF,TGCAGTGCGATGGCCTGGCCCGAGCAGTACTTC
15,TRBJ2-7,TRBV28,NA,NA,CASSLSGQNSYEQYF,TGTGCCAGCAGTTTATCGGGACAAAACTCCTACGAGCAGTACTTC
17,TRBJ2-3,TRBV15,TRBD2,NA,CATSRGSSGSSTDTQYF,TGTGCCACCAGCAGGGGGTCTAGCGGGAGTAGCACAGATACGCAGTATTTT
14,TRBJ2-1,TRBV27,NA,NA,CASRPPGSYNEQFF,TGTGCCAGCAGACCCCCCGGCTCCTACAATGAGCAGTTCTTC
15,TRBJ2-1,TRBV9,TRBD1,NA,CASSVGAGGPNEQFF,TGTGCCAGCAGCGTAGGAGCAGGGGGCCCGAATGAGCAGTTCTTC
14,TRBJ2-4,TRBV7-2,TRBD1,few,CASIHWTGPSIQYF,TGTGCCAGCATCCACTGGACAGGCCCAAGCATTCAGTACTTC
13,TRBJ1-1,TRBV30,TRBD1,NA,CAWSGTGDQKAFF,TGTGCCTGGAGTGGAACAGGGGATCAAAAAGCTTTCTTT
18,TRBJ2-1,TRBV11-2,TRBD1,NA,CASSLIGRGHQTYNEQFF,TGTGCCAGCAGCTTAATCGGCAGGGGGCATCAGACCTACAATGAGCAGTTCTTC
15,TRBJ2-7,TRBV7-2,NA,few,CASSSPRTLYYEQYF,TGTGCCAGCAGCTCCCCTAGAACACTCTACTACGAGCAGTACTTC
14,TRBJ1-5,TRBV4-3,NA,many,CASSQVGANQPQHF,TGCGCCAGCAGCCAAGTTGGGGCGAATCAGCCCCAGCATTTT
16,TRBJ2-2,TRBV7-2,NA,few,CASSLRGSGNTGELFF,TGTGCCAGCAGCTTAAGAGGGTCAGGGAACACCGGGGAGCTGTTTTTT
13,TRBJ2-7,TRBV2,TRBD2,few,CASTSGNIYEQYF,TGTGCCAGCACTAGCGGGAATATCTACGAGCAGTACTTC
15,TRBJ2-7,TRBV5-4,TRBD2,few,CASSLRLAGPYEQYF,TGTGCCAGCAGCTTGAGACTAGCGGGGCCCTACGAGCAGTACTTC
15,TRBJ1-2,TRBV7-9,NA,NA,CASSLVVGGENGYTF,TGTGCCAGCAGCTTAGTCGTTGGGGGGGAGAATGGCTACACCTTC
13,TRBJ2-1,TRBV30,TRBD1,few,CAWSDRGYNEQFF,TGTGCCTGGAGTGACAGGGGTTACAATGAGCAGTTCTTC
13,TRBJ1-1,TRBV29-1,NA,NA,CRGSLDLNTEAFF,TGCAGGGGATCACTAGACCTGAACACTGAAGCTTTCTTT
14,TRBJ1-2,TRBV7-2,TRBD1,NA,CASSLAGGNYGYTF,TGTGCCAGCAGCTTAGCAGGGGGCAATTATGGCTACACCTTC
16,TRBJ1-1,TRBV9,NA,NA,CASSVGTVEGDTEAFF,TGTGCCAGCAGCGTAGGGACAGTCGAAGGGGACACTGAAGCTTTCTTT
14,TRBJ1-1,TRBV5-1,NA,few,CASSLSTVSTEAFF,TGCGCCAGCAGCTTGTCCACAGTTTCCACTGAAGCTTTCTTT
14,TRBJ2-7,TRBV4-1,TRBD1,NA,CASSPDRVSYEQYF,TGCGCCAGCAGCCCCGACAGGGTCTCCTACGAGCAGTACTTC
14,TRBJ2-1,TRBV9,TRBD2,NA,CASSVGGRANEQFF,TGTGCCAGCAGCGTAGGAGGGAGGGCCAATGAGCAGTTCTTC
15,TRBJ2-1,TRBV9,TRBD2,NA,CASSSSGTTLNEQFF,TGTGCCAGCAGCTCTAGCGGGACAACCCTCAATGAGCAGTTCTTC
13,TRBJ2-7,TRBV25-1,NA,NA,CATSLGGPYEQYF,TGTGCCACATCCTTGGGGGGGCCCTACGAGCAGTACTTC